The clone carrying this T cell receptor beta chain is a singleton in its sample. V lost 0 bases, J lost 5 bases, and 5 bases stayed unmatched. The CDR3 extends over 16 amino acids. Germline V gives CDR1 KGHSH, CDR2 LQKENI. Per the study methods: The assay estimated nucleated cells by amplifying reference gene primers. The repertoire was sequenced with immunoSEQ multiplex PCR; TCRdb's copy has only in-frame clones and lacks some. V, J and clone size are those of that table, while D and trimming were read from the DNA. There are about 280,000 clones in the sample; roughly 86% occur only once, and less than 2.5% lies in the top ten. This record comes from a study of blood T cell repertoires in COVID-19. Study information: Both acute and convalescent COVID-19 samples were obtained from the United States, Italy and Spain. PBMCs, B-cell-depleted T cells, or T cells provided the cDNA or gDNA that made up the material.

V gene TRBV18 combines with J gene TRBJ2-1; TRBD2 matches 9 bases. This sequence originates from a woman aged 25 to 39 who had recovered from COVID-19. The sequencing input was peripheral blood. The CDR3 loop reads CASSPPSGGHNNEQFF. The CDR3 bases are TGTGCCAGCTCACCACCTAGCGGGGGCCATAACAATGAGCAGTTCTTC.